This T cell receptor (beta chain) was profiled in a study of T cell clonotyping in hematopoietic cell transplantation. Study-level background: Pretransplant recipient samples were taken after cytoreduction.

Some clones are missing from TCRdb's copy, which holds only in-frame ones; the method was immunoSEQ multiplex PCR. The table records tens of thousands of clones, 80% to 90% of them present only once. The sample's time point: recipient sample about 28 days before transplant, after cytoreduction. Study-wide points: At the given depth, recipient repertoires were over 97% de novo clonotypes. CD4 and CD8 repertoire contributions could not be separated without sorting.

V shed 4 bases and J shed 9 bases, with 25 bases lying between them. Germline V gene sequence: CDR1 SGHRS, CDR2 YFSETQ. The CDR3 contains 16 residues. On this clone: The target antigen is unknown.

The clonotype was recovered from a man in his sixties with biphenotypic leukemia. Some clones in this sample may be carry-over from other donors' samples. Sample: peripheral blood mononuclear cells, taken before stem cell transplant. V and J are TRBV5-1 and TRBJ1-1; possible D gene TRBD1, 6 bases. The CDR3: CASSLEPRQATQQAFF. The CDR3 DNA reads TGCGCCAGCAGCCTCGAACCCCGACAGGCCACGCAACAAGCTTTCTTT.